The 8 T cell receptor beta chains listed next were all sequenced from one sample in a study of blood T cell repertoires in COVID-19. The method was immunoSEQ multiplex PCR; TCRdb's version includes in-frame clones alone and lacks a portion of them. The repertoire includes around 80,000 clones, 75% to 85% of them detected once, and around 29% sits in the top ten. Sequenced material: peripheral blood. The receptors here all came from a woman of 80 years or more with acute or convalescent COVID-19.

The CDR3 here is CASSPFSTSGSNNEQFF. The CDR3 nucleotides are TGTGCCAGCTCACCATTCTCTACTAGCGGGAGCAACAATGAGCAGTTCTTC. The V call is TRBV18, the J call TRBJ2-1; TRBD2 aligns across 11 bases. Germline V lookup: CDR1 KGHSH, CDR2 LQKENI. The CDR3 extends over 17 amino acids. V lost 2 bases and J lost 5; bases outside the gene matches: 8. The full variable domain, completed using reference TRBV18 and TRBJ2-1, is NAGVMQNPRHLVRRRGQEARLRCSPMKGHSHVYWYRQLPEEGLKFMVYLQKENIIDESGMPKERFSAEFPKEGPSILRIQQVVRGDSAAYFCASSPFSTSGSNNEQFFGPGTRLTVL.

The chain carries TRBV10-3 and TRBJ2-1; 12 bases agree with TRBD2. Germline V gives CDR1 ENHRY, CDR2 SYGVKD. The junction had 7 bases not matched to a gene; V was cut back by 7 bases and J by 3 bases. The CDR3 loop spans 16 amino acids. For the CDR3, the DNA is TGTGCCATCACTGTGGGACTAGCGGGTAACTACAATGAGCAGTTCTTC. Translating gives CAITVGLAGNYNEQFF.

The chain carries TRBV27 and TRBJ1-6, with D perhaps TRBD1 (6 bases). Germline loops: CDR1 MNHEY, CDR2 SMNVEV (reference sequence). Trimming shortened V by 2 bases and J by 6 bases, and 11 bases separated the two germline ends. This CDR3 comprises 15 residues. CDR3 amino acids: CASSLGGARNSPLHF. The CDR3 DNA sequence: TGTGCCAGCAGTTTAGGGGGGGCGCGTAATTCACCCCTCCACTTT.

A single count supports this clone. The V gene is TRBV4-1, the J gene TRBJ1-5, with TRBD1 matching 9 bases. The germline V gene encodes CDR1 MGHRA and CDR2 YSYEKL. The CDR3 runs 15 residues. Unmatched junction bases numbered 2, after V lost 3 bases and J lost 2 bases. The CDR3 DNA reads as TGCGCCAGCAGCCAGTGGACAGGGGGCAATCAGCCCCAGCATTTT. Translation: CASSQWTGGNQPQHF.

The chain links TRBV5-1 to TRBJ1-4; 7 positions agree with TRBD1. The length of the CDR3 is 14 residues. The junction had 7 bases not matched to a gene; V was cut back by 3 bases and J by 8 bases. CDR1 is SGHRS, CDR2 YFSETQ, per germline. For the CDR3, the DNA is TGCGCCAGCAGCTCGACAGGGAGAGACGAAAAACTGTTTTTT. Translating it yields CASSSTGRDEKLFF.

The chain recombines TRBV3-1 (or the pseudogene TRBV3-2) with TRBJ1-3; no clear D. The CDR3 spans 14 residues. With 2 bases removed from V and 0 bases from J, the gap between germline ends came to 5 bases. In germline, CDR1 is LGHDT, CDR2 YNNKEL (reference sequence). This CDR3 reads CASSQQNSGNTIYF. For the CDR3, the DNA is TGTGCCAGCAGCCAACAGAACTCTGGAAACACCATATATTTT.

The chain couples TRBV19 to TRBJ2-5; 7 nucleotides agree with TRBD1. Germline V CDR1 and CDR2: LNHDA, SQIVND (reference sequence). V lost 7 bases, J lost 1 base, and 9 bases stayed unmatched. This CDR3 has 15 amino acids. CDR3 amino acids: CASNAGTAFQETQYF. DNA of the CDR3: TGTGCCAGTAATGCCGGGACAGCTTTCCAAGAGACCCAGTACTTC.

This clone was observed once. Germline and junction disagree at one end, which may indicate a read error. This rearrangement joins TRBV5-1 to TRBJ2-7, with TRBD1 identical over 8 bases. The CDR3 sequence is 11 residues long. In germline, CDR1 is SGHRS, CDR2 YFSETQ. This chain's CDR3 is CASSLEGDRSF. The CDR3 coding sequence is TGCGCCAGCAGCTTGGAAGGGGACAGGAGCTTC.